The table lists the clone carrying this TCR beta chain with a few counts. This specimen comes from a study of T cells in Graves' hyperthyroidism and ophthalmopathy. Patients between 18 and 65 years old had hyperthyroidism, newly diagnosed and lasting under 2 months. The TCR beta CDR3 regions underwent amplification using RNA transcripts as the source. HTBI primers were used for first-round RT-PCR of the TCR CDR3. Via MiXCR, TCRdb re-called the multiplex PCR reads, giving one row per CDR3 protein. The table lists about 740,000 distinct CDR3 sequences, roughly 15% of them singletons. V shed 4 bases, J shed 1 base, and the junction held 12 bases outside the gene matches. Per germline, CDR1 LGHDT and CDR2 YNNKEL (reference sequence). The CDR3 is made up of 17 amino acids.

The receptor was isolated from a woman between 18 and 30 years old with Graves' hyperthyroidism. Sequenced: blood. The chain couples TRBV3-1 to TRBJ1-1; 7 positions agree with TRBD1. The CDR3 sequence: CASSPRSRQGPNTEAFF. CDR3 coding DNA: TGTGCCAGCAGCCCGCGAAGTAGACAGGGACCGAACACTGAAGCTTTCTTT.